Presented here are 26 T cell receptor beta chains from one specimen sequenced in a study of cytomegalovirus exposure and HLA in healthy donors (dated by TCRdb to 2016 to 2017). Receptor amplification or capture employed the immunoSEQ multiplex PCR assay. For the multiplex PCR, a mixture combining 60 forward primers for TCR Vbeta segments and 13 reverse primers for TCR Jbeta segments was used. TCRdb limited this immuneACCESS table to in-frame rearrangements with V and J called. A share of clones is missing; checked studies link under half to unresolved V genes, and the rest is unexplained. Within this sample are 150,000 or so clones, with roughly 80% of them counted one time only. The top ten clones comprise 1% to 1.5% of the sample. The sequenced material came from PBMCs. These receptors were obtained from a man in his fifties or sixties in good health and CMV-seropositive.

CDR3 loop: CAISDSGGAMQYF. The CDR3 DNA reads as TGTGCCATCAGTGATTCAGGGGGCGCGATGCAGTATTTT. The J gene is TRBJ2-3, the V gene TRBV10-3; 8 nucleotides agree with TRBD1. In germline, CDR1 is ENHRY, CDR2 SYGVKD. Trimming took 3 bases from V and 11 from J; bases not matched to a gene: 7. The CDR3 runs to 13 residues.

The chain has TRBV5-8 and TRBJ2-5, with a tentative D call TRBD2 (5 bases). V lost 0 bases and J lost 5, with 11 bases in between. Per the germline V gene, CDR1 is SGHTS and CDR2 is YDEGEE. The CDR3 totals 14 residues. CDR3 DNA: TGTGCCAGCAGCTTGGAAGTTAGCGAGGAGACCCAGTACTTC. Its protein product is CASSLEVSEETQYF.

V gene TRBV27 combines with J gene TRBJ1-5; no clear D gene. V dropped 6 bases and J dropped 1 base, with 13 bases sitting between them. The length of the CDR3 is 15 residues. Germline CDR1 and CDR2: MNHEY and SMNVEV (reference sequence). CDR3 loop: CASSLLGGSNQPQHF. The DNA of the CDR3 is TGTGCCAGCAGCCTCCTAGGAGGAAGCAATCAGCCCCAGCATTTT.

The gene calls are TRBV11-2 and TRBJ2-1, with 12 bases fitting TRBD2. CDR1 SGHAT and CDR2 FQNNGV come from the germline V gene. Trimming took 5 bases from V and 12 from J; bases not matched to a gene: 14. This CDR3 is built from 16 residues. For the CDR3, the DNA is TGTGCCAGCAGCACGATCACTGCTAGCGGGAGGGCCGGGCAGTTCTTC. Translating gives CASSTITASGRAGQFF. The whole variable domain, remainder taken from reference TRBV11-2 and TRBJ2-1, is EAGVAQSPRYKIIEKRQSVAFWCNPISGHATLYWYQQILGQGPKLLIQFQNNGVVDDSQLPKDRFSAERLKGVDSTLKIQPAKLEDSAVYLCASSTITASGRAGQFFGPGTRLTVL.

This rearrangement joins TRBV27 to TRBJ2-7; D is perhaps TRBD2 (5 bases). Trimming pared 11 bases from V and 1 base from J, leaving 27 bases between. CDR1 and CDR2 from the germline V gene are MNHEY and SMNVEV (reference sequence). The CDR3 runs to 17 residues. The CDR3, as DNA: TGTGCCGGTTACCATTTGATTGGCGACCGGGGATCCTACGAGCAGTACTTC. Encoded protein: CAGYHLIGDRGSYEQYF.

The chain has TRBV5-1 and TRBJ1-1; D possibly corresponds to TRBD1 (6 bases). Trimming cost V 0 bases and J 6 bases, with 15 bases left between them. The CDR3 has 15 amino acids. The germline CDR1 and CDR2 sequences are SGHRS and YFSETQ. Here the CDR3 reads CASSLVGGGGAEAFF. For the CDR3, the DNA is TGCGCCAGCAGCTTGGTCGGGGGCGGGGGCGCTGAAGCTTTCTTT.

The J gene is TRBJ1-5, the V gene TRBV11-2, with no clear D. V lost 1 base and J lost 5, with 6 bases in between. CDR3 size: 13 residues. The germline CDR1 and CDR2 sequences are SGHAT and FQNNGV. The CDR3 region is CASSLGGDQPQHF. The CDR3 region has the DNA TGTGCCAGCAGCTTAGGCGGAGATCAGCCCCAGCATTTT.

The chain couples TRBV18 to TRBJ1-1; D unclear. Trimming took 5 bases from V and 1 from J, leaving 8 bases between them. This CDR3 has 13 residues. In germline, CDR1 is KGHSH, CDR2 LQKENI. CDR3 sequence (DNA): TGTGCCAGCTCAAAGGGAGCGAACACTGAAGCTTTCTTT. Residues: CASSKGANTEAFF.

V usage is TRBV7-2 and J usage is TRBJ2-1, with 16 bases that match TRBD2. The CDR3 has 19 residues. Germline V gene data show CDR1 as SGHTA and CDR2 as FQGNSA. The V segment lost 5 bases and the J segment 8 bases; nucleotides outside the gene matches: 15. The CDR3, as DNA: TGTGCCAGCAGCCCTAAACACCCGGGACTAGCGGGAGGGCCGTATGAGCAGTTCTTC. Translation gives CASSPKHPGLAGGPYEQFF.

This chain connects TRBV5-1 to TRBJ1-1; D call uncertain. CDR1 SGHRS and CDR2 YFSETQ come from the germline V gene. The CDR3 runs 13 residues. Trimming removed 4 bases from V and 5 bases from J, with 12 bases in between. The CDR3 DNA is TGCGCCAGCAGCCCGCCTACGGGGACTGAAGCTTTCTTT. This codes for CASSPPTGTEAFF.

The chain employs TRBV9 and TRBJ2-1, with 13 nucleotides matching TRBD2. Germline V gives CDR1 SGDLS, CDR2 YYNGEE. Trimming removed 4 bases from V and 4 bases from J; junction bases left unmatched: 5. The CDR3 length is 16 residues. The CDR3 DNA reads TGTGCCAGCAGCCCTACTAGCGGGAGGGCTTACAATGAGCAGTTCTTC. Protein sequence: CASSPTSGRAYNEQFF.

This clone has more than one count but fewer than ten. This sequence joins TRBV6-6 and TRBJ2-2, with 10 bases lining up with TRBD2. Germline CDR1 is MNHNY and CDR2 is SVGAGI (reference sequence). The V and J ends lost 5 bases and 3 bases, in that order; junction bases with no gene match: 6. The CDR3 is 16 residues long. CDR3 in DNA: TGTGCCAGCAGTCCCGCCGGACTAGCGGACACCGGGGAGCTGTTTTTT. Protein: CASSPAGLADTGELFF.

This chain uses TRBV7-6 with TRBJ1-3, with 9 bases fitting TRBD1. This CDR3 region has 17 residues. Trimming removed 0 bases from V and 3 bases from J; junction bases left unmatched: 6. Germline CDR1 is SGHVS and CDR2 is FNYEAQ. The CDR3 region has the DNA TGTGCCAGCAGCTTAGCGCCGGGACAGGGAGTTGGAAACACCATATATTTT. It translates to CASSLAPGQGVGNTIYF.

This clone came up a few times. J is TRBJ2-7 and V is TRBV6-1, with D perhaps matching TRBD1 (6 bases). The ends were cut back, 3 bases at V and 2 bases at J, with 11 bases in the middle. The length of the CDR3 is 14 residues. Germline CDR1 is MNHNS and CDR2 is SASEGT. Written as DNA, the CDR3 is TGTGCCAGCAGTGACCGCAAGGGGGCCTACGAGCAGTACTTC. It specifies CASSDRKGAYEQYF.

This clone was detected only a few times. The chain employs TRBV10-1 and TRBJ2-1, with 11 nucleotides matching TRBD2. This CDR3 is 16 amino acids long. Germline V gene data show CDR1 as WNHNN and CDR2 as SYGVQD (reference sequence). The J segment lost 12 bases and the V segment lost 4 bases, leaving 14 bases of the junction unmatched. Written as DNA, the CDR3 is TGCGCCAGCAGTGCCCCCGGGACTAGCGGAGCGGAGGGGCAGTTCTTC. Translated: CASSAPGTSGAEGQFF.

The V call is TRBV5-1, the J call TRBJ2-7, with 11 nucleotides matching TRBD1. The J segment lost 4 bases and the V segment lost 4 bases, leaving 4 bases of the junction unmatched. The CDR3 length is 14 residues. From germline, CDR1 is SGHRS and CDR2 YFSETQ. CDR3 in DNA: TGCGCCAGCAGCCAGGGGACAGGGGGGTACGAGCAGTACTTC. It yields the protein CASSQGTGGYEQYF.

The rearrangement joins TRBV27 to TRBJ2-5; 7 bases agree with TRBD2. Trimming cost V 0 bases and J 2 bases; bases outside gene matches: 9. The CDR3 consists of 17 residues. The germline gives CDR1 MNHEY, CDR2 SMNVEV (reference sequence). CDR3 in amino acids: CASSLSWASGRQETQYF. The CDR3 DNA sequence: TGTGCCAGCAGTTTATCTTGGGCTAGCGGAAGACAAGAGACCCAGTACTTC.

V is TRBV7-8 and J is TRBJ2-7; D may be TRBD2 (5 bases). CDR1 is SGHVS and CDR2 is FQNEAQ in the germline V gene. The V and J ends lost 5 bases and 2 bases respectively, with 13 bases between them. This CDR3 comprises 14 residues. In nucleotides, the CDR3 is TGTGCCAGCAGCATGGACCGGGGAACCTACGAGCAGTACTTC. Encoded protein: CASSMDRGTYEQYF.

J is TRBJ1-1 and V is TRBV18; tentative D call: TRBD1 (5 bases). Germline V CDR1 and CDR2: KGHSH, LQKENI. This CDR3 has 14 residues. V was pared by 3 bases and J by 7 bases, with 15 bases between. This CDR3 is CASSPREQAIEAFF. The CDR3 coding sequence is TGTGCCAGCTCACCTCGTGAACAGGCCATTGAAGCTTTCTTT.

This chain joins TRBV7-2 and TRBJ2-7; 14 bases align to TRBD2. CDR1 is SGHTA, CDR2 FQGNSA, per germline. This CDR3 has 16 amino acids. V dropped 4 bases and J dropped 6; count of bases not matched to a gene: 8. As DNA, the CDR3 is TGTGCCAGCAGCTCCGCTGGACTAGCGGGGGGCGGCGAGCAGTACTTC. It codes for CASSSAGLAGGGEQYF. Filled out from reference TRBV7-2 and TRBJ2-7, the complete variable domain reads GAGVSQSPSNKVTEKGKDVELRCDPISGHTALYWYRQSLGQGLEFLIYFQGNSAPDKSGLPSDRFSAERTGGSVSTLTIQRTQQEDSAVYLCASSSAGLAGGGEQYFGPGTRLTVT.

The rearrangement links TRBV28 to TRBJ1-1, with unresolved D. The CDR3 length is 12 residues. Germline CDR1 is MDHEN and CDR2 is SYDVKM. Trimming shortened V by 4 bases and J by 6 bases, and 9 bases separated the two germline ends. The CDR3 DNA follows: TGTGCCAGCAGTTCACAAATTTCTGAAGCTTTCTTT. Its protein product is CASSSQISEAFF.

The genes are TRBV28 and TRBJ1-2, with 7 bases identical to TRBD1. This CDR3 contains 12 residues. Germline CDR1 reads MDHEN; CDR2 reads SYDVKM. V shed 11 bases and J 0 bases; nucleotides not matched to a gene: 3. The CDR3 coding sequence is TGTGCCGGACAGGATCCTAACTATGGCTACACCTTC. It translates to CAGQDPNYGYTF.

The chain couples TRBV4-2 to TRBJ2-5; weak D call: TRBD1 (6 bases). V shed 1 base and J shed 0 bases, with 12 bases lying between them. Looked up from germline, CDR1 is LGHNA and CDR2 is YNFKEQ. The CDR3 has 16 residues. This chain's CDR3 is CASSQGGGSYQETQYF. The DNA of the CDR3 is TGTGCCAGCAGCCAAGGAGGGGGTTCGTACCAAGAGACCCAGTACTTC.

Points on this clone: The same CDR3 is also encoded by other DNA sequences in this sample. The genes are TRBV18 and TRBJ2-7; TRBD2 matches 9 bases. V gave up 0 bases and J gave up 0 bases; unmatched junction bases: 0. Germline V lookup: CDR1 KGHSH, CDR2 LQKENI. The CDR3 sequence is 15 residues long. Here the CDR3 DNA reads TGTGCCAGCTCACCACCTAGCGGGAGCTCCTACGAGCAGTACTTC. It yields the protein CASSPPSGSSYEQYF.

The V and J genes are TRBV28 and TRBJ1-1; D is possibly TRBD1 (5 bases). The V gene's germline CDR1 is MDHEN and CDR2 SYDVKM. The CDR3 loop spans 11 amino acids. Trimming removed 8 bases at V and 7 bases at J, with 11 bases between. In DNA form, the CDR3 reads TGTGCCAGCTATACAGGCTATGAAGCTTTCTTT. It yields the protein CASYTGYEAFF.

This clone is a singleton in its sample. CDR3 loop: CASSYDRGTLNSPLHF. CDR3 sequence (DNA): TGCGCCAGCAGTTACGACAGGGGGACCTTAAATTCACCCCTCCACTTT. The chain joins TRBV5-1 to TRBJ1-6; the match to TRBD1 covers 9 bases. The ends lost 5 bases at V and 7 bases at J; junction bases unmatched: 10. The CDR3 runs to 16 residues. The germline gives CDR1 SGHRS, CDR2 YFSETQ.